Following are 9 T cell receptor beta chains from one sample sequenced in a study of T cell responses to AZD1222 COVID-19 vaccine (dated by TCRdb to the early 2020s). The time point label here, explained by the study, means: baseline before first vaccination. Library prep was done by the immunoSEQ multiplex PCR assay. In its TCRdb copy, this immuneACCESS table keeps in-frame sequences only and misses some clones. Where compared with another copy, unresolved V genes explain less than half of these, and the others have no known cause. The sample profile shows some 64,000 clones; 84% of them were found once. Of the sample, around 6.6% falls within the top ten clones. The sample was peripheral blood, taken on day 0 of AZD1222 vaccination. The receptors shown here come from an adult in good health.

This sequence joins TRBV19 and TRBJ1-3; D possibly corresponds to TRBD1 (6 bases). The length of the CDR3 is 15 residues. V shed 5 bases and J shed 2 bases, with 13 bases lying between them. In germline, CDR1 is LNHDA, CDR2 SQIVND (reference sequence). CDR3: CASSRQVETGNTIYF. CDR3 nucleotides: TGTGCCAGTAGTCGACAGGTGGAGACTGGAAACACCATATATTTT.

This chain joins TRBV5-6 and TRBJ1-5; D may be TRBD1 (6 bases). The length of the CDR3 is 18 residues. Trimming removed 1 base from V and 0 bases from J, with 17 bases in between. CDR1 is SGHDT, CDR2 YYEEEE, per germline. The CDR3 here is CASSLFWTDTFSNQPQHF. For the CDR3, the DNA is TGTGCCAGCAGCTTGTTCTGGACAGACACCTTTAGCAATCAGCCCCAGCATTTT.

This clone was detected once. The chain recombines TRBV7-9 with TRBJ1-1, with TRBD1 as a possible D gene (5 bases). Trimming shortened V by 7 bases and J by 7 bases, and 13 bases separated the two germline ends. Looked up from germline, CDR1 is SEHNR and CDR2 is FQNEAQ (reference sequence). The CDR3 is 12 residues long. The CDR3 DNA reads as TGTGCCAGCAACTGGGGGAGCGGTGAAGCTTTCTTT. This gives the protein CASNWGSGEAFF.

V gene TRBV19 combines with J gene TRBJ1-5; D gene ambiguous. The CDR3 sequence is 14 residues long. With 4 bases removed from V and 7 bases from J, the gap between germline ends came to 14 bases. Germline loops: CDR1 LNHDA, CDR2 SQIVND (reference sequence). DNA of the CDR3: TGTGCCAGTAGTAGTGCCACAAAGGCGCAGCCCCAGCATTTT. Its protein is CASSSATKAQPQHF.

This chain connects TRBV7-2 to TRBJ1-6, with D uncertain. Germline loops: CDR1 SGHTA, CDR2 FQGNSA. The CDR3 runs to 14 residues. The V end was cut by 5 bases, the J end by 5 bases, with 10 bases between. CDR3 sequence: CASSLRGHNSPLHF. The CDR3 DNA is TGTGCCAGCAGCCTCCGGGGTCATAATTCACCCCTCCACTTT.

The chain is built from TRBV5-6 and TRBJ2-1; the match to TRBD2 covers 9 bases. Germline values: CDR1 SGHDT, CDR2 YYEEEE. The CDR3 length is 16 residues. The J segment lost 3 bases and the V segment lost 0 bases, leaving 4 bases of the junction unmatched. CDR3 protein: CASSLASGGFYNEQFF. The CDR3 DNA sequence: TGTGCCAGCAGCTTGGCCAGCGGGGGGTTCTACAATGAGCAGTTCTTC.

The chain joins TRBV14 to TRBJ2-1; 7 nucleotides align to TRBD1. V dropped 6 bases and J dropped 5; count of bases not matched to a gene: 7. CDR1 is SGHDN, CDR2 FVKESK, per germline. The length of the CDR3 is 14 residues. The CDR3 DNA is TGTGCCAGCAGTCCGGGACAGAGACACAATGAGCAGTTCTTC. Amino acid sequence: CASSPGQRHNEQFF.

The chain employs TRBV6-2 or TRBV6-3 and TRBJ2-7, with D hard to call. Germline V CDR1 and CDR2: MNHEY, SVGEGT. V lost 6 bases, J lost 11 bases, and 23 bases lay in between. The CDR3 is made up of 14 amino acids. The CDR3 nucleotides read TGTGCCAGCAGCAACGATCGGTCACCACTAAACAAGTACTTC. It specifies CASSNDRSPLNKYF.

DNA for the CDR3: TGCGCCAGCAGCCGAGTAAATTCACCCCTCCACTTT. Translating it yields CASSRVNSPLHF. The chain uses TRBV4-3 and TRBJ1-6; no definite D call. The CDR3 runs 12 residues. The V end lost 4 bases, the J end lost 7 bases, and 5 bases lay between the germline ends. Germline V gene sequence: CDR1 LGHNA, CDR2 YSLEER.